This T cell receptor (beta chain) was profiled in a study of control samples from healthy donors and cancer patients. Trimming pared 6 bases from V and 4 bases from J, leaving 9 bases between. CDR3 size: 12 residues. Germline values: CDR1 KGHSH, CDR2 LQKENI. Data came from immunoSEQ multiplex PCR; TCRdb stores just in-frame clones and leaves some out. The sample yields 150,000 or so clones, 90% seen once. This clone appeared a single time. This sequence was found in a man aged 35 to 55 in good health. Sample: blood. The J gene is TRBJ2-5, the V gene TRBV18, with D hard to call. The CDR3 region is CASSPKRETQYF. The CDR3 DNA reads TGTGCCAGCTCCCCAAAAAGAGAGACCCAGTACTTC.